The present TCR beta chain was sequenced within a study of cytomegalovirus exposure and HLA in healthy donors. Trimming took off 2 bases at V and 1 base at J, with 8 bases between the two ends. This CDR3 is 14 amino acids long. Germline V lookup: CDR1 LNHNV, CDR2 YYDKDF (reference sequence). Primers included in the PCR were 60 Vbeta and 13 Jbeta primers. Data came from immunoSEQ multiplex PCR; TCRdb stores just in-frame clones and leaves some out. The sample has 140,000 to 150,000 clones; more than 60% are singletons. The clonotype was recovered from a man between 40 and 49 years old in good health and CMV-seropositive. The chain has TRBV15 and TRBJ1-1, with a tentative D call TRBD1 (5 bases). The material sequenced was PBMCs. The CDR3 loop reads CATSRSQGNTEAFF. In DNA, the CDR3 is TGTGCCACCAGCAGAAGCCAGGGGAACACTGAAGCTTTCTTT.